These 18 T cell receptor beta chains share one sample of origin, sequenced in a study of PD-1 blockade in classical Hodgkin lymphoma. Sequenced by immunoSEQ multiplex PCR; TCRdb stores in-frame clones only, minus some. The data show about 47,000 clones, roughly 90% seen once. Specified time point: newly diagnosed, previously untreated cHL patient sample. Material for sequencing was peripheral blood mononuclear cells (PBMCs). The receptors derive from a human donor with classical Hodgkin lymphoma.

The chain employs TRBV19 and TRBJ1-1; 8 bases fit TRBD1. V gave up 5 bases and J gave up 4 bases; unmatched junction bases: 3. The CDR3 totals 13 residues. Germline CDR1 reads LNHDA; CDR2 reads SQIVND (reference sequence). The CDR3 reads CASSPGQGTEAFF. For the CDR3, the DNA is TGTGCCAGTAGTCCCGGACAGGGCACTGAAGCTTTCTTT.

The V and J genes are TRBV6-6 and TRBJ1-1; TRBD1 matches 10 bases. The germline gives CDR1 MNHNY, CDR2 SVGAGI (reference sequence). V trimming: 4 bases; J trimming: 11 bases; junction bases outside the gene matches: 13. CDR3 length: 15 residues. The CDR3: CASSFRGQGTLGAFF. In nucleotides, the CDR3 is TGTGCCAGCAGTTTCAGGGGACAGGGGACCTTGGGGGCTTTCTTT.

The chain combines TRBV18 with TRBJ1-3; weak D call: TRBD1 (6 bases). The V and J ends lost 3 bases and 0 bases respectively, with 15 bases between them. Germline loops: CDR1 KGHSH, CDR2 LQKENI. The CDR3 has 17 residues. The CDR3 reads CASSPRTVEVSGNTIYF. The CDR3 DNA sequence: TGTGCCAGCTCACCCCGGACAGTCGAGGTCTCTGGAAACACCATATATTTT.

This chain connects TRBV19 to TRBJ2-1, with 11 positions matching TRBD1. CDR3 length: 15 residues. V was clipped by 4 bases and J by 9 bases; unmatched bases: 8. CDR1 and CDR2 (germline): LNHDA, SQIVND (reference sequence). CDR3: CASSTSGTGGGEQFF. In DNA, the CDR3 is TGTGCCAGTAGTACCTCCGGGACAGGGGGAGGTGAGCAGTTCTTC.

V is TRBV29-1 and J is TRBJ2-7, with D unclear. CDR3 length: 13 amino acids. CDR1 and CDR2 from the germline V gene are SQVTM and ANQGSEA. Trimming stripped 3 bases from V and 2 bases from J, with 11 bases between. The CDR3 is CSVETPGTYEQYF. The CDR3 DNA sequence: TGCAGCGTTGAGACCCCCGGAACCTACGAGCAGTACTTC.

The V and J genes are TRBV29-1 and TRBJ1-1; TRBD1 aligns across 12 bases. The germline gives CDR1 SQVTM, CDR2 ANQGSEA. CDR3 length: 15 residues. J lost 2 bases, V lost 5 bases, and 6 bases had no gene match. CDR3 DNA sequence: TGCAGCGTTAAGGGACAGGGGGCAATAAACACTGAAGCTTTCTTT. This encodes CSVKGQGAINTEAFF. The full variable domain, rest sourced from reference TRBV29-1 and TRBJ1-1, is SAVISQKPSRDICQRGTSLTIQCQVDSQVTMMFWYRQQPGQSLTLIATANQGSEATYESGFVIDKFPISRPNLTFSTLTVSNMSPEDSSIYLCSVKGQGAINTEAFFGQGTRLTVV.

This clone was counted once. V gene TRBV7-2 combines with J gene TRBJ2-3; D gene uncertain. V was pared by 5 bases and J by 2 bases, with 8 bases between. The germline CDR1 and CDR2 sequences are SGHTA and FQGNSA. The CDR3 loop spans 13 amino acids. The CDR3 sequence is CASSLRLTDTQYF. The CDR3 DNA is TGTGCCAGCAGCCTAAGACTCACAGATACGCAGTATTTT. Complete variable domain (other parts from reference TRBV7-2 and TRBJ2-3): GAGVSQSPSNKVTEKGKDVELRCDPISGHTALYWYRQSLGQGLEFLIYFQGNSAPDKSGLPSDRFSAERTGGSVSTLTIQRTQQEDSAVYLCASSLRLTDTQYFGPGTRLTVL.

The chain couples TRBV9 to TRBJ2-1; D may be TRBD2 (6 bases). Germline V CDR1 and CDR2: SGDLS, YYNGEE. V was trimmed by 0 bases and J by 0 bases, leaving 10 bases between them. The CDR3 runs to 16 residues. The CDR3 DNA reads as TGTGCCAGCAGCGTAGACGGGAGAAGCTCCTACAATGAGCAGTTCTTC. Its translation: CASSVDGRSSYNEQFF.

V is TRBV6-1 and J is TRBJ1-1, with 7 bases matching TRBD1. CDR3 length: 13 residues. Per germline, CDR1 MNHNS and CDR2 SASEGT. The ends lost 4 bases at V and 3 bases at J; junction bases unmatched: 2. CDR3 residues: CASSADRDTEAFF. DNA of the CDR3: TGTGCCAGCAGTGCTGACAGGGACACTGAAGCTTTCTTT.

The chain is built from TRBV6-1 and TRBJ2-1, with D perhaps TRBD2 (5 bases). Deletions cut 4 bases from V and 1 base from J, with 8 bases between. CDR3 length: 14 amino acids. Germline V lookup: CDR1 MNHNS, CDR2 SASEGT. The CDR3 is CASSAGESYNEQFF. CDR3 bases: TGTGCCAGCAGTGCTGGGGAGTCCTACAATGAGCAGTTCTTC.

This sequence joins TRBV4-2 and TRBJ1-1, with D possibly being TRBD1 (6 bases). This CDR3 comprises 11 residues. The germline V gene encodes CDR1 LGHNA and CDR2 YNFKEQ. The germline V and J ends were trimmed by 7 bases and 4 bases, with 7 bases remaining between them. This CDR3 is CASMGATEAFF. CDR3 DNA sequence: TGTGCCAGCATGGGGGCCACTGAAGCTTTCTTT.

The chain is built from TRBV5-1 and TRBJ2-1; 11 nucleotides agree with TRBD2. This CDR3 contains 18 residues. Germline V CDR1 and CDR2: SGHRS, YFSETQ. V was clipped by 4 bases and J by 0 bases; unmatched bases: 9. The chain's CDR3 is CASSPGLAGTSSYNEQFF. The CDR3 bases are TGCGCCAGCAGCCCTGGACTAGCGGGTACGAGCTCCTACAATGAGCAGTTCTTC.

This chain joins TRBV25-1 and TRBJ2-1; TRBD1 matches 7 bases. The germline gives CDR1 MGHDK, CDR2 SYGVNS. The junction had 7 bases not matched to a gene; V was cut back by 2 bases and J by 3 bases. The CDR3 is 16 amino acids. The CDR3 DNA sequence: TGTGCCAGCAGTGAACGACAGGGAATTTACTACAATGAGCAGTTCTTC. This encodes CASSERQGIYYNEQFF.

This chain uses TRBV9 with TRBJ1-5; 7 bases align to TRBD1. V lost 4 bases and J lost 2; bases outside the gene matches: 3. The CDR3 has 14 residues. Germline V gene data show CDR1 as SGDLS and CDR2 as YYNGEE. The CDR3 reads CASSTTGGNQPQHF. The CDR3 DNA is TGTGCCAGCAGCACAACAGGGGGCAATCAGCCCCAGCATTTT.

This clone was seen just once. The rearrangement uses TRBV15 and TRBJ2-1, with 10 positions matching TRBD2. Looked up from germline, CDR1 is LNHNV and CDR2 is YYDKDF (reference sequence). The length of the CDR3 is 17 residues. V lost 0 bases to trimming and J lost 8 bases; unmatched junction nucleotides: 10. CDR3 sequence reads: CATSRDLGSGRAHEQFF. CDR3 DNA: TGTGCCACCAGCAGAGATTTGGGCAGCGGGAGGGCGCATGAGCAGTTCTTC.

To note about this clone: This same CDR3 is encoded by further DNA sequences in the sample. This chain links TRBV11-2 with TRBJ2-1; 10 nucleotides align to TRBD1. The CDR3 is made up of 19 amino acids. CDR1 is SGHAT, CDR2 FQNNGV, per germline. The junction had 20 bases not matched to a gene; V was cut back by 0 bases and J by 12 bases. CDR3 DNA: TGTGCCAGCAGCTTAGATCGAAGGATAGTCGGGACAGGGGTGTACGGGCAGTTCTTC. This sequence encodes CASSLDRRIVGTGVYGQFF.

A single count supports this clone. This chain uses TRBV28 with TRBJ1-4; no definite D call. In germline, CDR1 is MDHEN, CDR2 SYDVKM. The CDR3 has 15 residues. Trimming removed 7 bases at V and 0 bases at J, with 12 bases between. CDR3 protein: CASKNSGATNEKLFF. In DNA form, the CDR3 reads TGTGCCAGCAAAAATTCGGGAGCAACTAATGAAAAACTGTTTTTT.

The chain recombines TRBV29-1 with TRBJ2-3, with TRBD2 matching 11 bases. The CDR3 runs to 16 residues. V lost 6 bases to trimming and J lost 6 bases; unmatched junction nucleotides: 14. Germline CDR1 and CDR2: SQVTM and ANQGSEA. The CDR3 protein is CSVETTSGATEDTQYF. The CDR3 coding sequence is TGCAGCGTAGAGACGACTAGCGGGGCAACCGAGGATACGCAGTATTTT.